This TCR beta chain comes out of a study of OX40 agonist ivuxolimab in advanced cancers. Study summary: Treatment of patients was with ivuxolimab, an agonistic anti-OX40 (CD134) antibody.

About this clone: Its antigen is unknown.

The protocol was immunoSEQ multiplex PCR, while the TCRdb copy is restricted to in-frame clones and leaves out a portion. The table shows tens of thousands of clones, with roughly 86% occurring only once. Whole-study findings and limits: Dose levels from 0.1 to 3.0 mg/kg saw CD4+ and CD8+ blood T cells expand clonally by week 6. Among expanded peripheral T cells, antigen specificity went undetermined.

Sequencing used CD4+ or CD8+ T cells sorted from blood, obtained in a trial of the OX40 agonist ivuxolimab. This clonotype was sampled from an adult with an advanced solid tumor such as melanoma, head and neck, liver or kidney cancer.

CDR3 nucleotide sequence: TGCAGCGTTGCTCGGGACAATGAGCAGTTCTTC. It translates to CSVARDNEQFF. V and J are TRBV29-1 and TRBJ2-1; D is unclear. V was trimmed by 4 bases and J by 5 bases, leaving 6 bases between them. CDR1 is SQVTM, CDR2 ANQGSEA, per germline. CDR3 length: 11 amino acids.